This record covers a single T cell receptor (beta chain). The sample holds many counts of this clonotype. Its antigen is unknown. No clone much larger than this one lies a single base away; base qualities are absent. Sequencing used an Illumina HiSeq 2500. TCR beta libraries were prepared by quantitative 5'-RACE with molecular barcodes. The study's processing was this. A new computational method based on a probabilistic model of VDJ rearrangement was used to identify disease-linked TCR variants. The public reads were quality trimmed at Q25 with fastp and then assembled into clones with MiXCR by TCRdb, keeping productive beta chains. Rows are unified per CDR3 protein, each entry keeping the most common DNA and genes. TCRdb assigned the V and J calls; the authors' analysis was not used. Across this sample there are about 35,000 distinct CDR3 sequences, with approximately 3% seen only once. Clones ranked in the top ten supply 2.8% of the sample.

This specimen belongs to a study of CD8 T cells in ankylosing spondylitis (dated by TCRdb to the late 2010s). Study-wide context: The study set out to find disease-linked TCR variants by profiling T cell receptor beta repertoires in ankylosing spondylitis patients and healthy donors. The full study cohort was made up of about 25 ankylosing spondylitis patients and roughly 98 healthy donors. Samples of peripheral blood were taken, and for ankylosing spondylitis patients, synovial fluid was collected as well.

General study outcomes and caveats: Some motif variants were previously reported in synovial fluid and blood of reactive arthritis patients, suggesting common disease-initiation mechanisms. The disease-linked clones were reported to be significantly enriched in matched synovial fluid samples from ankylosing spondylitis patients. The disease-linked clones had a CD8+ phenotype and were found at relatively low frequencies in peripheral blood. Blood from ankylosing spondylitis patients appeared to be characterized by a TCR beta motif composed of about eight highly homologous amino acid variants.

Sequenced input: blood, either unsorted or a sorted T cell fraction (not recorded which). The TCR comes from a male donor with ankylosing spondylitis or in good health (not recorded which).

The DNA is as follows: TGTGCCAGCAGCGCGAGGACAGGGAACACCGGGGAGCTGTTTTTT. Its amino acids are CASSARTGNTGELFF. This chain joins TRBV9 to TRBJ2-2; TRBD1 lines up with 7 middle nucleotides. Including the terminal cysteine and phenylalanine, the CDR3 comprises 15 residues. This entry keeps only the CDR3 DNA: 45 bases, framed from base 1. Relative to germline, V is missing 3 bases and J is missing 1 base, with 3 bases of the junction outside any gene match. Looking up the germline V gene yields CDR1 SGDLS and CDR2 YYNGEE.